This entry describes one T cell receptor (beta chain). A deep-level run was used for the assay. Profiling relied on immunoSEQ multiplex PCR, and the TCRdb table lists in-frame clones only, not all of them. This sample carries approximately 2.4 million clones, more than 90% of them seen once, and the ten largest clones take approximately 0.13%. The V gene's germline CDR1 is SGDLS and CDR2 YYNGEE. The CDR3 covers 14 residues. The V end lost 9 bases, the J end lost 0 bases, and 14 bases lay between the germline ends. This specimen comes from a study of shared clonotypes between healthy human individuals. Study details: Used for every donor were three CD4 naive, three CD4 memory, two CD8 naive and one CD8 memory plate.

Adult Caucasians living in Nashville, Tennessee made up all of the donors. This chain connects TRBV9 to TRBJ2-3; D might be TRBD1 (6 bases). Sequencing used naive CD4+ T cells sorted from blood. The subset: CD45RA+ positively selected. The TCR comes from a man between 18 and 35 years old in good health. The CDR3 DNA reads TGTGCCACTTCCAGGGGCGTTAGCACAGATACGCAGTATTTT. This encodes CATSRGVSTDTQYF.